This is a list of T cell receptor beta chains from one sample in a study of neurological immune-mediated disorders. TCRdb re-called the 5' RACE reads with MiXCR, one entry per CDR3 protein. The profile shows approximately 86,000 distinct CDR3 sequences, approximately 2.4% of them singletons. Sequenced sample: PBMCs. These receptors were taken from a woman aged 25 to 39 with multiple sclerosis. Each CDR3 is given with its conserved first and last residue. Each record gives: D gene, J gene, clone size, V gene, CDR3 protein, CDR3 DNA. The D gene is left open where the match is weak. Some rows mark clone size as missing; the rest say once, few, many or name a class of expanded clone.

- TRBJ2-7 many TRBV12-3/TRBV12-4 CASRVDSSVSYEQYF TGTGCCAGCAGAGTCGACAGTTCCGTCTCCTACGAGCAGTACTTC
- TRBJ1-3 many TRBV9 CASSPDRTSSGNTIYF TGTGCCAGCAGCCCCGACCGAACGTCCTCTGGAAACACCATATATTTT
- TRBJ1-1 many TRBV29-1 CSVLRGGTEAFF TGCAGCGTTCTAAGAGGGGGCACTGAAGCTTTCTTT
TRBD1 TRBJ1-5 many TRBV20-1 CSARSLQGGYNQPQHF TGCAGTGCTAGATCTCTACAGGGGGGTTACAATCAGCCCCAGCATTTT
- TRBJ1-1 - TRBV11-1 CASSPGAGRPAFF TGTGCCAGCAGCCCTGGGGCAGGTCGACCGGCTTTCTTT
- TRBJ2-2 - TRBV24-1 CATSDFAGNTGELFF TGTGCCACCAGTGATTTCGCGGGGAACACCGGGGAGCTGTTTTTT
TRBD1 TRBJ1-1 many TRBV11-2 CASSLAGQGNTEAFF TGTGCCAGCAGCTTAGCGGGACAGGGGAACACTGAAGCTTTCTTT
- TRBJ2-1 many TRBV5-1 CASSRYGTTDEQFF TGCGCCAGCAGCCGATATGGGACAACTGATGAGCAGTTCTTC
- TRBJ2-1 many TRBV7-8 CASSLRGPSLQFF TGTGCCAGCAGCTTAAGGGGACCCTCCCTCCAGTTCTTC
- TRBJ1-2 many TRBV5-6 CASSLPQVVGYTF TGTGCCAGCAGCTTGCCGCAGGTGGTTGGCTACACCTTC
- TRBJ2-3 many TRBV7-9 CASSQGQPSTDTQYF TGTGCCAGCAGCCAGGGTCAGCCAAGCACAGATACGCAGTATTTT
TRBD2 TRBJ2-7 many TRBV20-1 CSAKWEGSYEQYF TGCAGTGCTAAGTGGGAGGGGTCCTACGAGCAGTACTTC
TRBD1 TRBJ1-5 many TRBV12-3/TRBV12-4 CASSIRADRANQPQHF TGTGCCAGCAGTATCCGAGCGGACAGGGCAAATCAGCCCCAGCATTTT
- TRBJ1-2 many TRBV12-5 CASGLVGSPWQLGYGYTF TGTGCTAGTGGTTTGGTAGGGTCCCCTTGGCAATTAGGCTATGGCTACACCTTC
- TRBJ2-1 many TRBV27 CASSSLKRRGMEQFF TGTGCCAGCAGCTCACTGAAGAGAAGGGGTATGGAGCAGTTCTTC
TRBD1 TRBJ1-1 many TRBV6-6 CASSHPPTGTGGKGAEAFF TGTGCCAGCAGCCACCCGCCTACCGGGACAGGGGGCAAAGGCGCTGAAGCTTTCTTT
TRBD1 TRBJ2-7 many TRBV2 CASSGPGQVSSYEQYF TGTGCCAGCAGTGGCCCGGGACAGGTTAGCTCCTACGAGCAGTACTTC
- TRBJ2-5 many TRBV12-3/TRBV12-4 CASSFLSSQETQYF TGTGCCAGCAGTTTCCTCTCTTCCCAAGAGACCCAGTACTTC
- TRBJ1-5 many TRBV20-1 CSATQVRSNQPQHF TGCAGTGCTACTCAGGTGAGGAGCAATCAGCCCCAGCATTTT
- TRBJ2-3 many TRBV29-1 CSVLDSSTDTQYF TGCAGCGTTCTGGACAGTAGCACAGATACGCAGTATTTT